This T cell receptor (beta chain) was found in a study of patients and donors after allogeneic stem cell transplantation. TCRdb called the RT-PCR reads again in MiXCR, with one record for every CDR3 protein. The table records about 110,000 distinct CDR3 sequences, less than 45% of them present only once. The sequencing sample was made of blood, either unsorted or a sorted T cell fraction (not recorded which). This clonotype was obtained from a human donor who was either an allogeneic HSCT recipient or a stem cell or donor lymphocyte infusion donor (not recorded which). It is not recorded whose cells these are; they may come from a transplant donor.

The chain's CDR3 is CASRRVANEKLFF. The CDR3, as DNA: TGTGCCAGCAGACGGGTGGCTAATGAAAAACTGTTTTTT. The V and J genes are TRBV2 and TRBJ1-4; D is unclear. Trimming took 6 bases from V and 3 from J, leaving 8 bases between them. Per the germline V gene, CDR1 is SNHLY and CDR2 is FYNNEI. The CDR3 runs to 13 residues.